This TCR beta chain was recorded in a study of cytomegalovirus exposure and HLA in healthy donors. Germline V gene lookup returns CDR1 GTSNPN and CDR2 SVGIG (reference sequence). The CDR3 is 15 amino acids. Trimming removed 1 base from V and 5 bases from J, with 18 bases in between. Vbeta (60) and Jbeta (13) primers were used in the PCR. Here immunoSEQ multiplex PCR was the method, and the copy in TCRdb shows in-frame clones only, minus some. The sample yields approximately 280,000 clones, approximately 90% seen once. The sequence derives from a man in his forties in good health and CMV-seropositive. The chain employs TRBV30 and TRBJ2-7, with D possibly TRBD1 on 6 matching bases. Sequencing used PBMCs. In DNA, the CDR3 is TGTGCCTGGAGTGGAAAGGACAGAACGTCCAACGAGCAGTACTTC. Its protein product is CAWSGKDRTSNEQYF.